This TCR beta chain stems from a study of CXCR3-negative and CXCR3-positive naive CD8 T cells. On this clonotype itself: What it binds is not known.

Overall study findings and caveats: Naive subsets expressed similar surface CD5; TRB CDR3 features served to infer TCR strength.

The CDR3 is 12 amino acids. The germline V gene encodes CDR1 SGDLS and CDR2 YYNGEE. Preparation of TRB cDNA libraries relied on 5' RACE carrying UMI labels. TCRdb reprocessed the 5' RACE reads, keeping one entry per CDR3 protein, no DNA. The sample table includes around 96,000 distinct CDR3 sequences. Sample: naive CXCR3- CD8+ T cells from blood. Stated subset: CD45RO-CCR7+CD27+CD95- naive CD8+ T cells lacking CXCR3 (TNR3-). The chain uses TRBV9 and TRBJ1-4. The TCR originated in a human donor in good health. Some clones in this sample may be carry-over from other donors' samples. CDR3 protein: CASSALDGKLFF.